These T cell receptor beta chains were read from a single sample in a study of blood T cell repertoires in COVID-19. Profiled with immunoSEQ multiplex PCR; TCRdb holds only in-frame clones, not every one. The table lists about 60,000 clones, approximately 88% of them singletons. The sample was peripheral blood. The source of these receptors is a man aged 30-40 years with COVID-19, enrolled during active disease. Each CDR3 is given with its conserved first and last residue. The order of the fields is CDR3 DNA, CDR3 protein, J gene, D gene, V gene, clone size. A D gene is named only where the DNA matches it firmly. Some rows have no size entry. The others give once, few or many, or a class for an expanded clone.

cdr3_nt: TGTGCCAGCAGCCCCAAAGCGGGTGCCTCCTACGAGCAGTACTTC; cdr3_aa: CASSPKAGASYEQYF; j_call: TRBJ2-7; d_call: .; v_call: TRBV5-4; clone_size: .
cdr3_nt: TGTGCCAGCAGTTCGGGACAGATTTCACCCCTCCACTTT; cdr3_aa: CASSSGQISPLHF; j_call: TRBJ1-6; d_call: TRBD1; v_call: TRBV6-5; clone_size: .
cdr3_nt: TGTGCCAGCAGCCTCAGGGATTCACCCCTCCACTTT; cdr3_aa: CASSLRDSPLHF; j_call: TRBJ1-6; d_call: .; v_call: TRBV6-5; clone_size: once
cdr3_nt: TGTGCCAGCAGCCAAGGTGCGGGGAAAGCGGCAAAAGCTTTCTTT; cdr3_aa: CASSQGAGKAAKAFF; j_call: TRBJ1-1; d_call: .; v_call: TRBV3-1/TRBV3-2; clone_size: few
cdr3_nt: TGTGCCAGCAGTTTCGGGTCTAATAATTCACCCCTCCACTTT; cdr3_aa: CASSFGSNNSPLHF; j_call: TRBJ1-6; d_call: .; v_call: TRBV27; clone_size: once
cdr3_nt: TGTGCCAGCAGTGACTCAGGACAGGAATACAATGAGCAGTTCTTC; cdr3_aa: CASSDSGQEYNEQFF; j_call: TRBJ2-1; d_call: TRBD1; v_call: TRBV6-4; clone_size: few
cdr3_nt: TGTGCCACTAGTACTGGACAGGGGAGCAATCAGCCCCAGCATTTT; cdr3_aa: CATSTGQGSNQPQHF; j_call: TRBJ1-5; d_call: TRBD1; v_call: TRBV24-1; clone_size: .
cdr3_nt: TGTGCCAGCAGGGACACCTCTAACTATGGCTACACCTTC; cdr3_aa: CASRDTSNYGYTF; j_call: TRBJ1-2; d_call: .; v_call: TRBV7-9; clone_size: .
cdr3_nt: TGTGCCAGCAGTTCGGGCGAGGACAGGGGGGAACAGCCCCAGCATTTT; cdr3_aa: CASSSGEDRGEQPQHF; j_call: TRBJ1-5; d_call: TRBD1; v_call: TRBV27; clone_size: .
cdr3_nt: TGTGCCGCCAGTTTCGAGGCTACGGGGACCGGGGAGCTGTTTTTT; cdr3_aa: CAASFEATGTGELFF; j_call: TRBJ2-2; d_call: .; v_call: TRBV28; clone_size: .
cdr3_nt: TGTGCCAGCTCAGATGAGGGGGCGGATGGCTACACCTTC; cdr3_aa: CASSDEGADGYTF; j_call: TRBJ1-2; d_call: TRBD1; v_call: TRBV7-3; clone_size: .
cdr3_nt: TGTGCCAGCAGCTTGTTAACAGGGGGCTACGAGCAGTACTTC; cdr3_aa: CASSLLTGGYEQYF; j_call: TRBJ2-7; d_call: TRBD1; v_call: TRBV5-6; clone_size: .
cdr3_nt: TGTGCCAGCAGTTACACGGCAGGGAACGAGCAGTACTTC; cdr3_aa: CASSYTAGNEQYF; j_call: TRBJ2-7; d_call: .; v_call: TRBV6-6; clone_size: .
cdr3_nt: TGTGCCAGTAGTACCTGGACAGGGGCGCTCAATGCAGATACGCAGTATTTT; cdr3_aa: CASSTWTGALNADTQYF; j_call: TRBJ2-3; d_call: TRBD1; v_call: TRBV19; clone_size: .
cdr3_nt: TGTGCCAGCAGTGACTCTCAGAACACTGAAGCTTTCTTT; cdr3_aa: CASSDSQNTEAFF; j_call: TRBJ1-1; d_call: .; v_call: TRBV6-4; clone_size: .
cdr3_nt: TGTGCCAGCAGTACGGGGAATTATGGCTACACCTTC; cdr3_aa: CASSTGNYGYTF; j_call: TRBJ1-2; d_call: .; v_call: TRBV28; clone_size: .
cdr3_nt: TGTGCCAGCAGCCAACACGGGAGTAACGAGCAGTACTTC; cdr3_aa: CASSQHGSNEQYF; j_call: TRBJ2-7; d_call: .; v_call: TRBV3-1/TRBV3-2; clone_size: .
cdr3_nt: TGTGCCAGCAGTTCGGGTAAGGGGGTGGCAGAGCCCCAGCATTTT; cdr3_aa: CASSSGKGVAEPQHF; j_call: TRBJ1-5; d_call: .; v_call: TRBV6-5; clone_size: few
cdr3_nt: TGTGCCAGCAGCAGCGCCAGCTCTGGAAACACCATATATTTT; cdr3_aa: CASSSASSGNTIYF; j_call: TRBJ1-3; d_call: .; v_call: TRBV6-5; clone_size: once
cdr3_nt: TGCGCCAGCAGCCAAGTACAAGACTACAATGAGCAGTTCTTC; cdr3_aa: CASSQVQDYNEQFF; j_call: TRBJ2-1; d_call: .; v_call: TRBV4-1; clone_size: once
cdr3_nt: TGTGCCAGCACTTCGAACACCGGGGAGCTGTTTTTT; cdr3_aa: CASTSNTGELFF; j_call: TRBJ2-2; d_call: .; v_call: TRBV9; clone_size: .
cdr3_nt: TGTGCCAGCAGTGACGGACAGTGGGAGACCCAGTACTTC; cdr3_aa: CASSDGQWETQYF; j_call: TRBJ2-5; d_call: .; v_call: TRBV6-2/TRBV6-3; clone_size: few
cdr3_nt: TGTGCCAGCAGCTACCTCGGGACTAGCGGGAGGGCCGGGGAGCTGTTTTTT; cdr3_aa: CASSYLGTSGRAGELFF; j_call: TRBJ2-2; d_call: TRBD2; v_call: TRBV11-2; clone_size: .
cdr3_nt: TGTGGCGAGGAGCGGGAGGGGGTGGAGACCCAGTACTTC; cdr3_aa: CGEEREGVETQYF; j_call: TRBJ2-5; d_call: .; v_call: TRBV21-1; clone_size: .
cdr3_nt: TGCGCCAGCACGGATACGGGGGGCGAGGCTTTCTTT; cdr3_aa: CASTDTGGEAFF; j_call: TRBJ1-1; d_call: .; v_call: TRBV5-1; clone_size: .
cdr3_nt: TGTGCCAGCAGTTTTAAGGGAGCGAGCGAGCAGTACTTC; cdr3_aa: CASSFKGASEQYF; j_call: TRBJ2-7; d_call: .; v_call: TRBV12-3/TRBV12-4; clone_size: .
cdr3_nt: TGTGCCAGCAGCCCGTACTACGAGCAGTACTTC; cdr3_aa: CASSPYYEQYF; j_call: TRBJ2-7; d_call: .; v_call: TRBV7-3; clone_size: .
cdr3_nt: TGTGCCACCAGTGATTCCATGGGACAGGGGAAAGGGTACAATGAGCAGTTCTTC; cdr3_aa: CATSDSMGQGKGYNEQFF; j_call: TRBJ2-1; d_call: TRBD1; v_call: TRBV24-1; clone_size: .
cdr3_nt: TGTGCCAGCAGCGTAGGAGGGAGTCCTGGAAACACCATATATTTT; cdr3_aa: CASSVGGSPGNTIYF; j_call: TRBJ1-3; d_call: .; v_call: TRBV9; clone_size: .
cdr3_nt: TGCGCCAGCAGCTCAGGGGTCCGGCAGTTGATCTCTGAAGCTTTCTTT; cdr3_aa: CASSSGVRQLISEAFF; j_call: TRBJ1-1; d_call: .; v_call: TRBV5-1; clone_size: .
cdr3_nt: TGTGCCAGCAGGTCAGGTGTAGCTAACTATGGCTACACCTTC; cdr3_aa: CASRSGVANYGYTF; j_call: TRBJ1-2; d_call: .; v_call: TRBV6-5; clone_size: .
cdr3_nt: TGTGCCAGCAGAAGAGGGAATCACGGAAACACTGAAGCTTTCTTT; cdr3_aa: CASRRGNHGNTEAFF; j_call: TRBJ1-1; d_call: .; v_call: TRBV28; clone_size: .
cdr3_nt: TGTGCCAGCAGCGCCGACAGGGGCGACAATGAGCAGTTCTTC; cdr3_aa: CASSADRGDNEQFF; j_call: TRBJ2-1; d_call: TRBD1; v_call: TRBV7-9; clone_size: .
cdr3_nt: TGTGCCAGCACCAGCGGGGTCCTCTACGAGCAGTACTTC; cdr3_aa: CASTSGVLYEQYF; j_call: TRBJ2-7; d_call: TRBD2; v_call: TRBV12-3/TRBV12-4; clone_size: .
cdr3_nt: TGTGCCAGCAGCGCGACAGGGACTGAAGCTTTCTTT; cdr3_aa: CASSATGTEAFF; j_call: TRBJ1-1; d_call: TRBD1; v_call: TRBV7-6; clone_size: .
cdr3_nt: TGCAGCGCACGCGGGACTAGCGGGAGGGCCTCTGGAACAGATACGCAGTATTTT; cdr3_aa: CSARGTSGRASGTDTQYF; j_call: TRBJ2-3; d_call: TRBD2; v_call: TRBV29-1; clone_size: .
cdr3_nt: TGTGCCAGCAGCTTGGGTACAGCTTTCTCTGGAAACACCATATATTTT; cdr3_aa: CASSLGTAFSGNTIYF; j_call: TRBJ1-3; d_call: .; v_call: TRBV7-8; clone_size: .
cdr3_nt: TGCAGCGCAGGGGTACACAATGAGCAGTTCTTC; cdr3_aa: CSAGVHNEQFF; j_call: TRBJ2-1; d_call: .; v_call: TRBV29-1; clone_size: .
cdr3_nt: TGCGCCAGCAGCCAACTGACAGGGTACTATGGCTACACCTTC; cdr3_aa: CASSQLTGYYGYTF; j_call: TRBJ1-2; d_call: TRBD1; v_call: TRBV4-1; clone_size: .
cdr3_nt: TGCGCCAGCAGGACAGGGGGCGCAAGAAATGAGCAGTTCTTC; cdr3_aa: CASRTGGARNEQFF; j_call: TRBJ2-1; d_call: TRBD1; v_call: TRBV5-1; clone_size: .
cdr3_nt: TGTGCCAGCTCACCTACGGACAGGCCGGGCGAGCAGTACTTC; cdr3_aa: CASSPTDRPGEQYF; j_call: TRBJ2-7; d_call: TRBD1; v_call: TRBV18; clone_size: .
cdr3_nt: TGTGCCAGCAGCGCCGGGACTAGCGGCAACAATGAGCAGTTCTTC; cdr3_aa: CASSAGTSGNNEQFF; j_call: TRBJ2-1; d_call: TRBD2; v_call: TRBV9; clone_size: .
cdr3_nt: TGCAGCGTCTGGGGACTGACCGAGCAGTACTTC; cdr3_aa: CSVWGLTEQYF; j_call: TRBJ2-7; d_call: .; v_call: TRBV29-1; clone_size: .
cdr3_nt: TGTGCCAGCTCACCGGAGCCCCTCAATGAGCAGTTCTTC; cdr3_aa: CASSPEPLNEQFF; j_call: TRBJ2-1; d_call: .; v_call: TRBV18; clone_size: .
cdr3_nt: TGCGCCAGCAGCTTGGACGGGAGGTCGTACTTC; cdr3_aa: CASSLDGRSYF; j_call: TRBJ2-7; d_call: TRBD2; v_call: TRBV5-1; clone_size: .
cdr3_nt: TGTGCCATCGGGAGCGGGACCCTCTACGAGCAGTACTTC; cdr3_aa: CAIGSGTLYEQYF; j_call: TRBJ2-7; d_call: TRBD2; v_call: TRBV10-3; clone_size: .
cdr3_nt: TGTGCCAGCAGCTTAGGTGGACTGGGCGAGCAGTACTTC; cdr3_aa: CASSLGGLGEQYF; j_call: TRBJ2-7; d_call: .; v_call: TRBV7-9; clone_size: .
cdr3_nt: TGTGCCAGCAGCGCCGGGACAGGGGTTAATGAGCAGTTCTTC; cdr3_aa: CASSAGTGVNEQFF; j_call: TRBJ2-1; d_call: TRBD1; v_call: TRBV9; clone_size: once
cdr3_nt: TGTGCCAGCAGTTCCCACTCGGGACAGGGGAAAGGAGGCTATGGCTACACCTTC; cdr3_aa: CASSSHSGQGKGGYGYTF; j_call: TRBJ1-2; d_call: TRBD1; v_call: TRBV28; clone_size: .
cdr3_nt: TGTGCCAGTAGTACCTGGGCCAGCTCTGGAAACACCATATATTTT; cdr3_aa: CASSTWASSGNTIYF; j_call: TRBJ1-3; d_call: .; v_call: TRBV19; clone_size: .